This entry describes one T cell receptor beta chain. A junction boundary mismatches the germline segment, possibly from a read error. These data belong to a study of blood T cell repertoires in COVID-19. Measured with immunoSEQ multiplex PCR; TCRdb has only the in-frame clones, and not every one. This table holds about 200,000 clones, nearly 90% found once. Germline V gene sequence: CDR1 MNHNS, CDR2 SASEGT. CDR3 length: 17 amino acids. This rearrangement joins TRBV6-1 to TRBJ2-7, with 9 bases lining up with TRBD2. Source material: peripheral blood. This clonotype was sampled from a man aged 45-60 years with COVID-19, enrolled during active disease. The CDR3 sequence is CASSEADPAGGSYEQYF. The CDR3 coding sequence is TGTGCCAGCAGCGAAGCAGATCCAGCGGGAGGATCCTACGAGCAGTACTTC.